A selection of T cell receptor beta chains follows, all from one sample in a study of glioma-infiltrating T cells. TCRdb re-analysed the multiplex PCR reads in MiXCR, keeping a single row per CDR3 protein. Of more than 300,000 distinct CDR3 sequences in the sample, 41% were seen once. What was sequenced was glioma tissue, nonneoplastic brain tissue, or PBMCs (not recorded which). Source of these receptors: a human donor with low-grade glioma or glioblastoma, undergoing nonglioma brain surgery, or in good health (not recorded which). CDR3s include the opening cysteine and the closing phenylalanine or tryptophan. Each record gives: V gene, J gene, D gene, clone size, CDR3 DNA, CDR3 protein. A D gene is named only where the DNA matches it firmly. Clone size is given for some rows only: seen once, a few or many times, or a class if the clone is expanded.

TRBV11-2	TRBJ2-5	-	-	TGTGCCAGCAGCCCCCTTGGGGGGGAGACCCAGTACTTC	CASSPLGGETQYF
TRBV19	TRBJ2-1	TRBD2	-	TGTGCCAGTAGTATGGGGAGGGGCTGGGCTGAGCAGTTCTTC	CASSMGRGWAEQFF
TRBV20-1	TRBJ1-1	-	few	TGCAGTGCCACCCCGGGGAACACTGAAGCTTTCTTT	CSATPGNTEAFF
TRBV6-6	TRBJ1-1	-	many	TGTGCCAGCAGTTACCAGGTGGGGGCGAACACTGAAGCTTTCTTT	CASSYQVGANTEAFF
TRBV20-1	TRBJ2-3	-	many	TGCAGTGCTAGTCGTTTGGAGACGCAGTATTTT	CSASRLETQYF
TRBV4-2	TRBJ2-5	TRBD1	few	TGTGCCAGCAGCCCGGACAGGGGCGACGAGACCCAGTACTTC	CASSPDRGDETQYF
TRBV28	TRBJ2-1	TRBD1	-	TGTGCCAGCAGGGGACAGAACAATGAGCAGTTCTTC	CASRGQNNEQFF
TRBV4-1	TRBJ1-2	-	-	TGCGCCAGCAGCCAAGATGCCGCTAATGTCTATGGCTACACCTTC	CASSQDAANVYGYTF
TRBV6-5	TRBJ2-1	TRBD2	many	TGTGCCAGCAGTTACTTGGGACTAGCGGGAGATCGCGGTGAGCAGTTCTTC	CASSYLGLAGDRGEQFF
TRBV27	TRBJ1-2	TRBD1	many	TGTGCCAGCACCCTTAAGGACCCGGGACAGGGAGGCTATGGCTACACCTTC	CASTLKDPGQGGYGYTF
TRBV6-2/TRBV6-3	TRBJ2-1	-	many	TGTGCCAGCAGCCGGGGACTCTCAGATAATGAGCAGTTCTTC	CASSRGLSDNEQFF
TRBV12-5	TRBJ1-1	-	few	TGTGCTAGTGGTTTGGTAGGGACCGAGGTGAACACTGAAGCTTTCTTT	CASGLVGTEVNTEAFF
TRBV6-2/TRBV6-3	TRBJ2-7	-	many	TGTGCCAGCAGTTACTCGATCCCGACTAACCACGAGCAGTACTTC	CASSYSIPTNHEQYF
TRBV6-2/TRBV6-3	TRBJ2-1	-	few	TGTGCCAGCAGTTCCCTAAAGAATGAGCAGTTCTTC	CASSSLKNEQFF
TRBV7-9	TRBJ2-2	TRBD2	few	TGTGCCAGCAGCTTAGCGCTAGGAGCGGGAGCGTGGGAGCTGTTTTTT	CASSLALGAGAWELFF
TRBV2	TRBJ2-3	-	-	TGTGCCAGCAGTGAACCGGACTGGCGGGCAAGCACAGATACGCAGTATTTT	CASSEPDWRASTDTQYF
TRBV6-2/TRBV6-3	TRBJ2-7	TRBD2	-	TGTGCCGGAGGTCTAGCGGGATACGGGCAGTACTTC	CAGGLAGYGQYF
TRBV2	TRBJ1-4	TRBD1	-	TGTGCCAGCAGTGAACGACAGGGACCGAATGAAGAAAGGTTTTTT	CASSERQGPNEERFF